This T cell receptor (beta chain) was recorded in a study of T cells expressing NK-cell markers. Study background: In sorted CD3+CD56+NKG2C+, CD3+CD56+NKG2C- and CD3+CD56-NKG2C+ T cells, TCR beta repertoires were obtained. Serological testing identified seven of the eight sequenced donors as HCMV-seropositive and one as seronegative. Study findings and constraints: Whether expanded NKG2C-expressing T cell clones recognize HCMV is unknown.

Worth noting for this clonotype: The antigen is undetermined.

Germline-derived CDR1 and CDR2 are SGHAT and FQNNGV. There are 14 residues in the CDR3. TCRdb reprocessed the 5' RACE reads and stores each CDR3 protein as one record, lacking DNA. The listing contains roughly 350,000 distinct CDR3 sequences. The receptor was derived from a man aged 18-70 years in good health. Sequenced: blood T cells: a sorted CD56 or NKG2C T cell subset, CD4+ or CD8+ T cells, or bulk PBMC T cells (not recorded which). The V gene is TRBV11-2, the J gene TRBJ1-3. CDR3 in amino acids: CASSLDGKVNTIYF.